Listed here are 8 T cell receptor beta chains from one sample, sequenced in a study of cytomegalovirus exposure and HLA in healthy donors. The PCR contained 60 Vbeta and 13 Jbeta primers. Profiling relied on immunoSEQ multiplex PCR, and the TCRdb table lists in-frame clones only, not all of them. The data show around 170,000 clones, over 80% seen once. Sequencing was carried out using PBMCs. These receptors originate from a man aged 35 to 55 in good health and CMV-seronegative.

This rearrangement joins TRBV7-2 to TRBJ2-5; perhaps TRBD2 as D (6 bases). Trimming cost V 2 bases and J 5 bases, with 9 bases left between them. Germline V gene data show CDR1 as SGHTA and CDR2 as FQGNSA. CDR3 length: 13 residues. The CDR3 DNA sequence: TGTGCCAGCAGCTTAAGGAGGGCGGAGACCCAGTACTTC. It translates to CASSLRRAETQYF.

V gene TRBV7-9 combines with J gene TRBJ2-1; D may be TRBD1 (7 bases). CDR1 SEHNR and CDR2 FQNEAQ come from the germline V gene (reference sequence). The CDR3 totals 13 residues. V was cut by 5 bases and J by 9 bases, with 14 bases left in between. The CDR3 sequence: CASSPGGTSEQFF. For the CDR3, the DNA is TGTGCCAGCAGCCCAGGGGGGACAAGTGAGCAGTTCTTC.

The J gene is TRBJ1-1, the V gene TRBV29-1, with D tentatively TRBD1 (5 bases). The germline gives CDR1 SQVTM, CDR2 ANQGSEA. V lost 1 base to trimming and J lost 11 bases, with 11 bases between them. The CDR3 length is 11 residues. The CDR3 DNA is TGCAGCGTTGAAGGGGGCGTGTGGGCTTTCTTT. Its protein is CSVEGGVWAFF.

This clone was observed a few times. This chain joins TRBV4-3 and TRBJ2-2; 8 nucleotides align to TRBD1. CDR1 LGHNA and CDR2 YSLEER come from the germline V gene. The CDR3 covers 15 residues. The J segment lost 6 bases and the V segment lost 2 bases, leaving 5 bases of the junction unmatched. CDR3 sequence (DNA): TGCGCCAGCAGCCAACCTGAACAGGGGGCCGGGGAGCTGTTTTTT. Encoded protein: CASSQPEQGAGELFF.

This clone was seen a handful of times. The chain joins TRBV28 to TRBJ1-4, with D maybe TRBD1 (5 bases). V was pared by 6 bases and J by 6 bases, with 17 bases between. Germline assignment: CDR1 MDHEN and CDR2 SYDVKM. This CDR3 comprises 15 residues. The chain's CDR3 is CASSPAGEGDEKLFF. CDR3 DNA sequence: TGTGCCAGCAGCCCGGCTGGGGAAGGGGATGAAAAACTGTTTTTT.

The V and J genes are TRBV9 and TRBJ1-5, with D tentatively TRBD1 (6 bases). The ends were cut back, 4 bases at V and 6 bases at J, with 17 bases in the middle. Germline V lookup: CDR1 SGDLS, CDR2 YYNGEE. The CDR3 is 15 residues long. CDR3 sequence reads: CASSSDTGRGQPQHF. The CDR3 nucleotides read TGTGCCAGCAGCAGTGACACAGGGAGAGGTCAGCCCCAGCATTTT.

This chain uses TRBV7-3 with TRBJ2-7; 11 bases are shared with TRBD1. Germline V CDR1 and CDR2: SGHTA, FQGTGA. The length of the CDR3 is 16 residues. V shed 5 bases and J 5 bases; nucleotides not matched to a gene: 11. CDR3 sequence: CASSLRGGQGANEQYF. CDR3 bases: TGTGCCAGCAGCCTACGGGGCGGACAGGGGGCGAACGAGCAGTACTTC.

The V and J genes are TRBV7-9 and TRBJ2-7; 7 bases line up with TRBD1. In germline, CDR1 is SEHNR, CDR2 FQNEAQ (reference sequence). CDR3 length: 13 amino acids. The trim removed 4 bases at V and 4 bases at J, leaving 4 bases unmatched. The CDR3 is CASSSGQSYEQYF. CDR3 DNA: TGTGCCAGCAGCTCGGGACAGTCTTACGAGCAGTACTTC.